The 8 T cell receptor beta chains presented below share a single source sample, sequenced in a study of T cell responses to AZD1222 COVID-19 vaccine. The repertoire was sequenced with immunoSEQ multiplex PCR; TCRdb's copy has only in-frame clones and lacks some. The sample records about 130,000 clones, 75% to 95% being singletons. Sequencing used peripheral blood, obtained on day 0 of AZD1222 vaccination. The receptors here all came from an adult in good health.

The chain combines TRBV4-3 with TRBJ2-3; D uncertain. The CDR3 is 14 amino acids. V was shortened by 2 bases and J by 5 bases, with 11 bases between the two germline ends. CDR1 LGHNA and CDR2 YSLEER come from the germline V gene. For the CDR3, the DNA is TGCGCCAGCAGCCAACGGACCTGGCAAGATACGCAGTATTTT. Residues: CASSQRTWQDTQYF.

The chain uses TRBV5-1 and TRBJ2-7; 9 bases are shared with TRBD1. The CDR3 sequence is 16 residues long. Germline values: CDR1 SGHRS, CDR2 YFSETQ. The J segment lost 3 bases and the V segment lost 0 bases, leaving 7 bases of the junction unmatched. CDR3 sequence (DNA): TGCGCCAGCAGCTTGGGTGCGGGACAGGGCCGCTACGAGCAGTACTTC. It yields the protein CASSLGAGQGRYEQYF.

The genes are TRBV24-1 and TRBJ2-5, with 8 bases matching TRBD1. V lost 3 bases and J lost 2; bases outside the gene matches: 4. CDR1 and CDR2 (germline): KGHDR, SFDVKD. CDR3 length equals 15 residues. The CDR3 sequence: CATSDPGTGQETQYF. CDR3 sequence (DNA): TGTGCCACCAGTGATCCCGGGACAGGACAAGAGACCCAGTACTTC.

The V gene is TRBV5-1, the J gene TRBJ1-6, with D tentatively TRBD1 (5 bases). V gave up 5 bases and J gave up 4 bases, with 13 bases separating them. This CDR3 is built from 15 residues. Germline V CDR1 and CDR2: SGHRS, YFSETQ. CDR3 amino acids: CASSPGPLYNSPLHF. DNA for the CDR3: TGCGCCAGCAGTCCGGGACCGCTTTATAATTCACCCCTCCACTTT.

CDR3 in DNA: TGTGCCAGCCACGGGACAGTTAATGAAAAACTGTTTTTT. This sequence encodes CASHGTVNEKLFF. The chain combines TRBV28 with TRBJ1-4; 7 bases align to TRBD1. This CDR3 is built from 13 residues. Germline assignment: CDR1 MDHEN and CDR2 SYDVKM. Trimming took 8 bases from V and 4 from J; bases not matched to a gene: 4.

The chain links TRBV27 to TRBJ1-2, with unresolved D. Germline V CDR1 and CDR2: MNHEY, SMNVEV (reference sequence). Trimming left V 5 bases short and J 4 bases short, with 11 bases between. This CDR3 is built from 13 residues. CDR3 nucleotides: TGTGCCAGCAGTCCGGTGGACGGCTATGGCTACACCTTC. This sequence encodes CASSPVDGYGYTF.

This clone came up many times. The V call is TRBV4-3, the J call TRBJ2-1; D unclear. V lost 2 bases, J lost 6 bases, and 8 bases lay in between. CDR1 is LGHNA and CDR2 is YSLEER in the germline V gene. The CDR3 runs to 13 residues. The CDR3 sequence: CASSQYFGNEQFF. The CDR3 DNA follows: TGCGCCAGCAGCCAATATTTTGGCAATGAGCAGTTCTTC.

This clone appeared a single time. This sequence joins TRBV29-1 and TRBJ2-1, with TRBD2 identical over 13 bases. This CDR3 comprises 17 residues. Germline CDR1 SQVTM, CDR2 ANQGSEA. J was trimmed by 4 bases and V by 5 bases; bases with no gene match: 11. The CDR3 region has the DNA TGCAGCGTTCTCCCCTTCATGACTAGCGGGGGGTACAATGAGCAGTTCTTC. This codes for CSVLPFMTSGGYNEQFF.